This T cell receptor (beta chain) was sequenced for a study of beta chain features in type 1 diabetes. Study-wide background: Examination spanned fewer than 140,000,000 sorted cells from all samples.

Whole-study findings and limits: Naive, central memory and Treg TCRB repertoires seemed to resemble each other more closely in patients than they did in healthy donors. Cells expressing TCR highly could be over-represented by cDNA sequencing. Significant though moderate, a shortening of TCRB CDR3s appeared in all four CD4+ subsets of Type 1 diabetes patients.

Every bit of the isolated RNA underwent reverse transcription, so sequencing read expressed TCRB transcripts. This table comes from immunoSEQ multiplex PCR, and its TCRdb copy is limited to in-frame clones, with some not included. The sample lists hundreds of thousands of clones; around 9.9% were seen once. Germline CDR1 reads MGHRA; CDR2 reads YSYEKL. Trimming took 1 base from V and 7 from J; bases not matched to a gene: 6. This CDR3 contains 14 residues. The table lists this clone with a few counts. Its target is unknown. Cell sorting via CD45RO/CCR7/CD25/CD127/CD95/CD27 was performed to obtain CD4+ naive, central memory, regulatory and stem cell-like memory cells.

Sequencing was performed on naive CD4+ T cells from blood. The rearrangement links TRBV4-1 to TRBJ1-2; 7 bases align to TRBD1. This TCR was recovered from a man aged 25-45 years with type 1 diabetes. The CDR3 spells CASSQGGQALGYTF. The CDR3 DNA reads TGCGCCAGCAGCCAAGGAGGACAGGCGCTTGGCTACACCTTC.